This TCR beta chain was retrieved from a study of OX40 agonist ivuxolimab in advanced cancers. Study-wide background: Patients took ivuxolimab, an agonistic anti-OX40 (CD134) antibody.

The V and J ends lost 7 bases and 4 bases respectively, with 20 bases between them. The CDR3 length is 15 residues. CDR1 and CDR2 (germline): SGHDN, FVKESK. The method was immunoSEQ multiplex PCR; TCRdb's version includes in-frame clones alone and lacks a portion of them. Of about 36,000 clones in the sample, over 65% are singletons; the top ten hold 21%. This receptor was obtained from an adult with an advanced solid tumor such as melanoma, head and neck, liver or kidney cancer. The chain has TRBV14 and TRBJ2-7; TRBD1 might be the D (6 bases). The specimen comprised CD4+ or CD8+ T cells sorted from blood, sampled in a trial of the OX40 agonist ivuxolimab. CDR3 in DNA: TGTGCCAGCATAATGACTGCAGGGGTAAATTACGAGCAGTACTTC. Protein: CASIMTAGVNYEQYF.